This TCR beta chain came from a study of human T cells and chemical hapten exposure (dated by TCRdb to the early 2020s). Turning to the overall study: For sensitization, 2% DPC in acetone was applied to a roughly 2 cm by roughly 2 cm area of upper inner arm skin. Patient blood was sampled pre-sensitization (week 0) and at 2, 6 and about 24 weeks after DPC sensitization. Patients additionally received weekly therapeutic DPC doses to the scalp throughout the roughly 25-week study period. Peripheral blood TCR repertoire changes were tracked in vivo in alopecia patients during primary and secondary sensitization to the hapten diphenylcyclopropenone (DPC). Alopecia areata with under or over 50% scalp involvement, alopecia totalis and alopecia universalis were represented in the patient cohort, which was mostly female. For TCR sequencing, blood came from 25 to 35 alopecia patients at anywhere from one to four time points (pre-sensitization, 2, 6 and 24 weeks). Patch tests used Finn chambers with 0.01% DPC on the upper back, scored after 6 days by International Contact Dermatitis Research Group standards. Libraries were pooled for sequencing, and variation in per-sample TCR yields was attributed mainly to small differences in library volumes within the pool. Results and caveats for the whole study, not just this receptor: Patch test score was positively correlated with the number of PT1 expanded TCRs, with significance at thresholds 8, 16 and 32 but not at 4. Significantly more large CDR3 similarity clusters were formed by expanded TCRs than by pre-sensitization or healthy control sets, consistent with antigen-driven responses. After repeated subsampling, the strength of the expansion versus patch-test correlation and the threshold at which it became significant changed. DPC sensitization did not change how many TCRs were above 1 in 1000 frequency, and no evidence was found of alterations in global repertoire structure. All patients had alopecia, a presumed autoimmune disease, so their immune response might differ from that of healthy individuals.

The library was generated by RACE. Instrument on record: NextSeq 500. During library preparation, unique molecular identifiers were attached to individual cDNA molecules so that TCRs could be counted in a quantitative, reproducible way. For every blood RNA sample, sequencing covered both the TCR alpha and TCR beta chains. The study's own analysis went as follows. Samples had a median of roughly 98,000 TCRs, with a range from about 23,224 to 700,000. V, J and CDR3 annotation of the TCR reads was carried out using the Decombinator software suite. For PS versus PT1 abundance plots, all samples were subsampled to the same number of TCRs (28,000). Expanded TCRs were defined as absent before sensitization and observed at least eight times at the 2-week time point. TCRdb reprocessing: public reads trimmed at Q25 with fastp, clones called with MiXCR, in-frame beta chains kept. Identical CDR3 proteins give one entry, which carries the most common genes and DNA. The V and J calls and clone size are TCRdb's, not the authors'. The sample data list roughly 380,000 distinct CDR3 sequences, and more than 5% of these were observed just once. Jointly, the top ten make up around 6% of the sample.

Explained via the paper, the time point label denotes: patch test 2, 6 weeks after DPC sensitization. This specimen's treatment or condition label, interpreted: therapeutic diphenylcyclopropenone sensitization with weekly scalp DPC. At each patch-test visit, blood was drawn before the patch test was applied. Patients were considered eligible if aged 18 to 70, diagnosed with alopecia and deemed suitable for DPC therapy, and patients were excluded if pregnant. Unfractionated whole blood was collected in Tempus Blood RNA tubes, and total RNA was extracted from that blood. In this sample, this clonotype turned up a few times. No cognate antigen has been identified for it. No base quality information exists; no much larger clone differs at one position. Sequenced material: whole blood, taken in connection with sensitization to the hapten diphenylcyclopropenone (DPC). The receptor was derived from a woman under 30 with alopecia areata. Some clones in this sample may be carry-over from other donors' samples.

The sequenced DNA is TGTGCCATCAGTGAGACAGGGGGAATAGGCACAGATACGCAGTATTTT. Its coded protein is CAISETGGIGTDTQYF. This sequence uses TRBV10-3 and TRBJ2-3, with 8 junctional bases fitting TRBD1. Inclusive of the bounding cysteine and phenylalanine, the CDR3 is 16 residues long. Only the CDR3 portion is preserved as DNA: 48 bases, with reading frame beginning at the first base. Unmatched junction bases come to 5, with V trimmed by 2 bases and J by 1 base. Per the germline V gene, ENHRY is the CDR1 and SYGVKD is the CDR2.